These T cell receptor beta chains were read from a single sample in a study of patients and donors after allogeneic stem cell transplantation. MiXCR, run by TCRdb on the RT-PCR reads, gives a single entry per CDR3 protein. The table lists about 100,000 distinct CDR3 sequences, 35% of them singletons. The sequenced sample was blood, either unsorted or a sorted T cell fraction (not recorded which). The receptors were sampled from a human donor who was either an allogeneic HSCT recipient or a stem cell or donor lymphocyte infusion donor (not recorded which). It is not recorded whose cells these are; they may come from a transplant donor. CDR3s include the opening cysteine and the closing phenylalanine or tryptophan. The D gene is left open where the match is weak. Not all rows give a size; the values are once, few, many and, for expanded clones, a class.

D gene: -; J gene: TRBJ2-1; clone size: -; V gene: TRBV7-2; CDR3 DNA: TGTGCCAGCAGCCGCCGGGACCCCAGAGTCAATGAGCAGTTCTTC; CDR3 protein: CASSRRDPRVNEQFF
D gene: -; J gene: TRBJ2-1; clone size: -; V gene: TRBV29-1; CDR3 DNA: TGCAGCGTTTATGGGATCCGAGAGCAGTTCTTC; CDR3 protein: CSVYGIREQFF
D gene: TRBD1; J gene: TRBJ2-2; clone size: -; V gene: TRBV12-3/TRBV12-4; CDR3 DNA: TGTGCCAGCATTGGGGGACAGGGGGCTAAGGACGCCGGGGAGCTGTTTTTT; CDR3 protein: CASIGGQGAKDAGELFF
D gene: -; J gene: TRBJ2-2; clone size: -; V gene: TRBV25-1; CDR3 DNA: TGTGCCAGCAGGCGATCCGGGGAGCTGTTTTTT; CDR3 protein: CASRRSGELFF
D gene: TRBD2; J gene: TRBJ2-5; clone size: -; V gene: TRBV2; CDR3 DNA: TGTGCCAGCAGTGAAGGGCCCTGGCTAGCGGGAGGGGAAGAGACCCAGTACTTC; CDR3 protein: CASSEGPWLAGGEETQYF
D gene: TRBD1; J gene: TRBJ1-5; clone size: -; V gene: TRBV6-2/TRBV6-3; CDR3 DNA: TGTGCCGGCAGACGGCTTGGGACAGGACCTTATAGCAATCAGCCCCAGCATTTT; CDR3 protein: CAGRRLGTGPYSNQPQHF
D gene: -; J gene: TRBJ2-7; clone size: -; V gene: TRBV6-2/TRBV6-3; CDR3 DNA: TGTGCCAGCAGTGGCGGGACTTCCTACGAGCAGTACTTC; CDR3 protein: CASSGGTSYEQYF
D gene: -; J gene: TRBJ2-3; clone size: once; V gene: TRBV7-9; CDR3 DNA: TGTGCCAGCAGCTCCGACAGAACCCACGATACGCAGTATTTT; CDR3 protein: CASSSDRTHDTQYF
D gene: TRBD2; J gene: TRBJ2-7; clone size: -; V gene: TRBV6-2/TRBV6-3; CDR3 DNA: TGTGCCAGCAGGACGGGACTAAACTACGAGCAGTACTTC; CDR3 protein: CASRTGLNYEQYF
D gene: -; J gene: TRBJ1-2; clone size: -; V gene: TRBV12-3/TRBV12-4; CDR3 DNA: TGTGCCAGCAGTTTACTGGACACTCATTCTCTCTATGGCTACACCTTC; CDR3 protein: CASSLLDTHSLYGYTF
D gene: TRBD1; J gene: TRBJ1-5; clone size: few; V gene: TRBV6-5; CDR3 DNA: TGTGCCAGCAGCCCCGACAGGGCTAGCAATCAGCCCCAGCATTTT; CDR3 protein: CASSPDRASNQPQHF
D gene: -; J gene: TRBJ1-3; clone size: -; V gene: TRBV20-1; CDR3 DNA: TGCAGTGCTAGGGACGGGAACTCTGGAAACACCATATATTTT; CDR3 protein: CSARDGNSGNTIYF
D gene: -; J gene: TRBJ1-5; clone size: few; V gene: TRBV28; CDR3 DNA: TGTGCCAGCACCCTCAGGGAAGTAGGCAATCAGCCCCAGCATTTT; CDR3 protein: CASTLREVGNQPQHF
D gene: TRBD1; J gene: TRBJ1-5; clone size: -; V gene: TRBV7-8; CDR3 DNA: TGTGCCAGCAGCTCCCAGACAGGGGGAATTGATCAGCCCCAGCATTTT; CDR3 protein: CASSSQTGGIDQPQHF
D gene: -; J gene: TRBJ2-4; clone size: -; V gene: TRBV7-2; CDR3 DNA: TGTGCCAGCAGCTTAGGCCTCCAGCTAGCCAAAAACATTCAGTACTTC; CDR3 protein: CASSLGLQLAKNIQYF
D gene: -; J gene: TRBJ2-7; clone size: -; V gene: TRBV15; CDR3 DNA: TGTGCCACCAGCAGAGATCTCTCGGCCGTCTACGAGCAGTACTTC; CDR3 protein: CATSRDLSAVYEQYF
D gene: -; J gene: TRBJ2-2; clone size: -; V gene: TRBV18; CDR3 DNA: TGTGCCAGCTCACCGCTAGCTCATTGGGACGGACACACCGGGGAGCTGTTTTTT; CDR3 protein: CASSPLAHWDGHTGELFF
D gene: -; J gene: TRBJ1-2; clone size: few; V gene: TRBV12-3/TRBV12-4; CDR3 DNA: TGTGCCAGCAGTCCTACTGCGCCCATAAACTATGGCTACACCTTC; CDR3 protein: CASSPTAPINYGYTF
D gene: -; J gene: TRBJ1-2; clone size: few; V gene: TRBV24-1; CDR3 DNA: TGTGCCACCAGTGTCGCAGGACAGAACTATGGCTACACCTTC; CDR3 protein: CATSVAGQNYGYTF
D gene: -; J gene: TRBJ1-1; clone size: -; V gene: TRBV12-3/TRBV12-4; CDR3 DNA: TGTGCCAGCAGTTTATCGGGACCTGACACTGAAGCTTTCTTT; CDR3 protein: CASSLSGPDTEAFF
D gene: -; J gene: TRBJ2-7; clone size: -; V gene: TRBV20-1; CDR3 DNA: TGCAGTGCTAGAGCCGTACTAGTAGGCGAGCAGTACTTC; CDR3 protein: CSARAVLVGEQYF
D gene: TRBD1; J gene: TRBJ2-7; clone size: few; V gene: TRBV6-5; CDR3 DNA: TGTGCCAGCAGTCGCCCGAACAGGGGCAACGAGCAGTACTTC; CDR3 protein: CASSRPNRGNEQYF